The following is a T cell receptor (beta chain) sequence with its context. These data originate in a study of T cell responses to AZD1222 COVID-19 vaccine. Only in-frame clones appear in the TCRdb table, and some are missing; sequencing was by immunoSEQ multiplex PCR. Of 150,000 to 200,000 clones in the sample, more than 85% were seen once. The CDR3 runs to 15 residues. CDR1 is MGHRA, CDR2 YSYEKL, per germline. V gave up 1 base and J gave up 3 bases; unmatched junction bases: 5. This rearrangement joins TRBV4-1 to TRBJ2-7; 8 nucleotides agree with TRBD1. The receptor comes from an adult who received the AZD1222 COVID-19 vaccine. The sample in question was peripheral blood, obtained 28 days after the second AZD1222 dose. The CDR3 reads CASSQVRTGNYEQYF. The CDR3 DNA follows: TGCGCCAGCAGCCAAGTAAGGACAGGGAACTACGAGCAGTACTTC.